This T cell receptor beta chain comes out of a study of cytomegalovirus exposure and HLA in healthy donors. V lost 7 bases to trimming and J lost 6 bases; unmatched junction nucleotides: 10. Germline-derived CDR1 and CDR2 are MNHNS and SASEGT. CDR3 length: 15 residues. The PCR made use of 60 Vbeta and 13 Jbeta primers. Using immunoSEQ multiplex PCR, the repertoire was profiled, and TCRdb retains in-frame clones only, with some absent. This table has approximately 89,000 clones, around 76% appearing once. This TCR came from a man aged 25-40 years in good health and CMV-seropositive. V gene TRBV6-1 combines with J gene TRBJ1-5; 9 positions agree with TRBD1. What was sequenced was PBMCs. CDR3 sequence reads: CASTGQGTVSQPQHF. The CDR3 region has the DNA TGTGCCAGCACCGGACAGGGGACCGTCAGTCAGCCCCAGCATTTT.